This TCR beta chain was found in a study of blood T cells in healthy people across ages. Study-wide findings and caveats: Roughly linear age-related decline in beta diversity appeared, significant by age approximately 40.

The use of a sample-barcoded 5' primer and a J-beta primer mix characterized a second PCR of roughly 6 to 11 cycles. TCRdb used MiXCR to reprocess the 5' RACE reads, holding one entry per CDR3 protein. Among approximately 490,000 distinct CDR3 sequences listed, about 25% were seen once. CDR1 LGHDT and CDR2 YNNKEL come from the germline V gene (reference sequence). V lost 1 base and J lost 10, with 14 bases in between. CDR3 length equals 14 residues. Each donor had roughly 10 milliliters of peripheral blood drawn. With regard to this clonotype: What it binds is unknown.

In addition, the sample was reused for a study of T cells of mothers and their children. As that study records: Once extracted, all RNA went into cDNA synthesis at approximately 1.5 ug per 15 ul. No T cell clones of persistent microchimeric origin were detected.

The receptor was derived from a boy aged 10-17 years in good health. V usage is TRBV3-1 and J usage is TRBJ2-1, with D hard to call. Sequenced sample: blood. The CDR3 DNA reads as TGTGCCAGCAGCCAAGTTGGAGTTGGGAAGGAGCAGTTCTTC. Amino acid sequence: CASSQVGVGKEQFF.